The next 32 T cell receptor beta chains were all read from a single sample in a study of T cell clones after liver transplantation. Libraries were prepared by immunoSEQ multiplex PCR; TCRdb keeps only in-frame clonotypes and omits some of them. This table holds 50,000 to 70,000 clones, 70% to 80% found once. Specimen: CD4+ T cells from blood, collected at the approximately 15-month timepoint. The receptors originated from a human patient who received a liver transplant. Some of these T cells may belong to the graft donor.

The CDR3 loop reads CASSKDRGGQETQYF. The CDR3 coding sequence is TGTGCCAGCAGCAAGGACAGGGGAGGACAAGAGACCCAGTACTTC. The rearrangement joins TRBV21-1 to TRBJ2-5; TRBD1, the table's D call, was not compared with the DNA. TRBV21-1 is a pseudogene. This CDR3 region has 15 residues.

The CDR3 bases are TGTGCCAGCAGTCTTAGCCCAGGTCAGCCCCAGCATTTT. Amino acids: CASSLSPGQPQHF. V usage is TRBV6-5 and J usage is TRBJ1-5; D ambiguous. Trimming cost V 5 bases and J 6 bases, with 11 bases left between them. Germline-derived CDR1 and CDR2 are MNHEY and SVGAGI. This CDR3 is 13 amino acids long.

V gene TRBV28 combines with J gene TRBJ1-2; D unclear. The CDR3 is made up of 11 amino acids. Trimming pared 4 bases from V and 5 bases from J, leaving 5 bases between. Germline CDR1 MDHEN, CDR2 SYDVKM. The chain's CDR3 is CASSWAYGYTF. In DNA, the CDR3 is TGTGCCAGCAGTTGGGCTTATGGCTACACCTTC.

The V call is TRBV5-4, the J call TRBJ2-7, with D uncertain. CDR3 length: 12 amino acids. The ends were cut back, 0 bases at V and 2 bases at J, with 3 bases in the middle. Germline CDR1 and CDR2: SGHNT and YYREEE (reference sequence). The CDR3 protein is CASSLGTYEQYF. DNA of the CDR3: TGTGCCAGCAGCTTGGGGACCTACGAGCAGTACTTC. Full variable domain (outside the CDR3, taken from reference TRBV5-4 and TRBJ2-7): ETGVTQSPTHLIKTRGQQVTLRCSSQSGHNTVSWYQQALGQGPQFIFQYYREEENGRGNFPPRFSGLQFPNYSSELNVNALELDDSALYLCASSLGTYEQYFGPGTRLTVT.

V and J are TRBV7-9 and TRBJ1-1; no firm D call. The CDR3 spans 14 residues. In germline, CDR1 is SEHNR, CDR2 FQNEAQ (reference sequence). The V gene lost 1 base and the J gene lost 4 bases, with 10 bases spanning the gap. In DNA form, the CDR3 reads TGTGCCAGCAGCTTAGTTCCGGAGGGCACTGAAGCTTTCTTT. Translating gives CASSLVPEGTEAFF.

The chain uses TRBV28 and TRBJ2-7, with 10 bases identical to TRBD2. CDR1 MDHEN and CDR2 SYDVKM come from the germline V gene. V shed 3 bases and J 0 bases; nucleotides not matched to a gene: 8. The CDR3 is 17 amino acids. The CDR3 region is CASSFYLAGASSYEQYF. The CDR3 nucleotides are TGTGCCAGCAGTTTTTATCTAGCGGGGGCCTCCTCCTACGAGCAGTACTTC. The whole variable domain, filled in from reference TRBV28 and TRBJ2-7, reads DVKVTQSSRYLVKRTGEKVFLECVQDMDHENMFWYRQDPGLGLRLIYFSYDVKMKEKGDIPEGYSVSREKKERFSLILESASTNQTSMYLCASSFYLAGASSYEQYFGPGTRLTVT.

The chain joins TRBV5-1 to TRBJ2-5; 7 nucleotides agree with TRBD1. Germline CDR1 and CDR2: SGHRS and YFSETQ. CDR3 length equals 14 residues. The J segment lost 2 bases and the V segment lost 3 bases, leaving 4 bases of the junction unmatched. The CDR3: CASSSGQPQETQYF. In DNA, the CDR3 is TGCGCCAGCAGCTCGGGACAGCCACAAGAGACCCAGTACTTC. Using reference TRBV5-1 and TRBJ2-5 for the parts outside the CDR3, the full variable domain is KAGVTQTPRYLIKTRGQQVTLSCSPISGHRSVSWYQQTPGQGLQFLFEYFSETQRNKGNFPGRFSGRQFSNSRSEMNVSTLELGDSALYLCASSSGQPQETQYFGPGTRLLVL.

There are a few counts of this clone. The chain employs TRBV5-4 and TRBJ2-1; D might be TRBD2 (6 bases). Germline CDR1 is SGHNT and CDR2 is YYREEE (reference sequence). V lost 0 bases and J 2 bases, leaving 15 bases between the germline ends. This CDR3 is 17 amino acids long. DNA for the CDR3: TGTGCCAGCAGCTTGGATTCGGGCGGGAAGCCCTACAATGAGCAGTTCTTC. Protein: CASSLDSGGKPYNEQFF.

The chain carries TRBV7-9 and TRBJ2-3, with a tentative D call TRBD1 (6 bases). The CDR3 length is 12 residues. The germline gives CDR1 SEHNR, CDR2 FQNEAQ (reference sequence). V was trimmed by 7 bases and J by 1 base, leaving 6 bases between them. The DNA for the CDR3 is TGTGCCAGCAAGGGGGGCACAGATACGCAGTATTTT. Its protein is CASKGGTDTQYF.

CDR3 loop: CATSLQGYEYNEQFF. In DNA, the CDR3 is TGTGCCACCAGTCTCCAGGGGTATGAGTACAATGAGCAGTTCTTC. The chain employs TRBV15 and TRBJ2-1; D is possibly TRBD1 (6 bases). Germline-derived CDR1 and CDR2 are LNHNV and YYDKDF (reference sequence). The CDR3 consists of 15 residues. V was pared by 6 bases and J by 4 bases, with 16 bases between.

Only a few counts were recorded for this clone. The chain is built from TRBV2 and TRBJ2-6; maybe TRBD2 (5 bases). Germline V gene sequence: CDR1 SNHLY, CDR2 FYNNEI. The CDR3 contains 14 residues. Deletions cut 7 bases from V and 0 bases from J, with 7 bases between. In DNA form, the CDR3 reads TGTGCCAGCAAGAGCGGCTCTGGGGCCAACGTCCTGACTTTC. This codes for CASKSGSGANVLTF.

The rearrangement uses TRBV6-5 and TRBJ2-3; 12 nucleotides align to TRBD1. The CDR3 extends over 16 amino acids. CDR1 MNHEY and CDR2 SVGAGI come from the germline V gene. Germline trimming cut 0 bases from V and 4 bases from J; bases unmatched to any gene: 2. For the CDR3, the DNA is TGTGCCAGCAGTTACTCGGGGACAGGGGGCTCAGATACGCAGTATTTT. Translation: CASSYSGTGGSDTQYF.

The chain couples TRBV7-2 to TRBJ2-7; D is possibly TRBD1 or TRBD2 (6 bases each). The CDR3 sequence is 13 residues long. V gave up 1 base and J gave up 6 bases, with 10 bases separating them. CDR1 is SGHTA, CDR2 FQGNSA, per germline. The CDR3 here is CASSLDRGVEQYV. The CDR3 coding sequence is TGTGCCAGCAGCTTAGATAGGGGGGTCGAGCAGTACGTC.

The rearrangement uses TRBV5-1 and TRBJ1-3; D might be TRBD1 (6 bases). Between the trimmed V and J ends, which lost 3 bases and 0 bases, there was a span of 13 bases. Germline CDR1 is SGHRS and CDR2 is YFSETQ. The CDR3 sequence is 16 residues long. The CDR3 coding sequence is TGCGCCAGCAGCTCATCACAGGGTTTCTCTGGAAACACCATATATTTT. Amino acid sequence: CASSSSQGFSGNTIYF.

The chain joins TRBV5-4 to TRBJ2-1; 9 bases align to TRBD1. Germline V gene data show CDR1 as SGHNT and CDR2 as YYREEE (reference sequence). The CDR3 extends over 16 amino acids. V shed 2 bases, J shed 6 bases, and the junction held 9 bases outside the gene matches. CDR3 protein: CASSFYTGGLVNEQFF. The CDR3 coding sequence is TGTGCCAGCAGCTTTTACACAGGGGGCTTGGTCAATGAGCAGTTCTTC.

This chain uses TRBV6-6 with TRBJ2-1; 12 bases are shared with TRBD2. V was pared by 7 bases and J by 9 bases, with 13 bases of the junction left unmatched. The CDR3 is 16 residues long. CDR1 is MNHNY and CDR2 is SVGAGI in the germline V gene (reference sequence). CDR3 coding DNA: TGTGCCAGCACTAGACTAGCGGGAGTCTTATCCGCTGAGCAGTTCTTC. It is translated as CASTRLAGVLSAEQFF.

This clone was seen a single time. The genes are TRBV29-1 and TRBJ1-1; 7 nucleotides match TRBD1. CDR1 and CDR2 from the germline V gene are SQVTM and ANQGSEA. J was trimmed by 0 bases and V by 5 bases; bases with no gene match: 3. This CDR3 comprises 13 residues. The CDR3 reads CSVRGHLNTEAFF. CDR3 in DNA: TGCAGCGTTAGGGGGCACCTGAACACTGAAGCTTTCTTT.

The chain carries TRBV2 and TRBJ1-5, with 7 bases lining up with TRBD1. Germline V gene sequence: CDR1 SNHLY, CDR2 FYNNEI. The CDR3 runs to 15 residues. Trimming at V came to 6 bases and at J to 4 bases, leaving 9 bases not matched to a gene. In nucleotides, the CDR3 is TGTGCCAGCAGCTCCGGGACAGACACAAATCAGCCCCAGCATTTT. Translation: CASSSGTDTNQPQHF.

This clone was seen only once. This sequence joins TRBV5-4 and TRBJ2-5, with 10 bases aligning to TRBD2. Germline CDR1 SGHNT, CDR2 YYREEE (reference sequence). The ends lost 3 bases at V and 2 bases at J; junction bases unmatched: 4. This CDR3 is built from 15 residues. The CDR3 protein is CASSYGLAAQETQYF. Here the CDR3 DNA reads TGTGCCAGCAGCTATGGACTAGCGGCACAAGAGACCCAGTACTTC.

The CDR3 sequence: CASSQVLAGGHRDTQYF. The CDR3 DNA follows: TGCGCCAGCAGCCAAGTGCTAGCGGGAGGGCATAGGGATACGCAGTATTTT. This chain links TRBV4-3 with TRBJ2-3, with TRBD2 identical over 12 bases. The CDR3 runs 17 residues. V lost 1 base and J lost 6; bases outside the gene matches: 8. CDR1 LGHNA and CDR2 YSLEER come from the germline V gene.

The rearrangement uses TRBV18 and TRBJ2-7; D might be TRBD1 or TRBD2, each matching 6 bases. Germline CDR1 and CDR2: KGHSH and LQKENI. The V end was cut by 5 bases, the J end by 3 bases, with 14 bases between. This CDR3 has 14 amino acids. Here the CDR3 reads CASSSLEGGYEQYF. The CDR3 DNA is TGTGCCAGCTCATCGTTGGAGGGGGGCTACGAGCAGTACTTC.

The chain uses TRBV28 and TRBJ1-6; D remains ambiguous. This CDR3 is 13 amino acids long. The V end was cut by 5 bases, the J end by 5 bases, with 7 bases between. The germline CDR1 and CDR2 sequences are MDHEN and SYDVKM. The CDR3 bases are TGTGCCAGCAGTCCAAGCCATAATTCACCCCTCCACTTT. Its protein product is CASSPSHNSPLHF.

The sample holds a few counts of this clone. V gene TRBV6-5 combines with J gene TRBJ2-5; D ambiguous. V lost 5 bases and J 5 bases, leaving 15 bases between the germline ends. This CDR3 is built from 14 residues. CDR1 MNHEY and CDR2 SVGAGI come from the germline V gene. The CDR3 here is CASSTPEGGETQYF. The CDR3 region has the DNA TGTGCCAGCAGTACTCCGGAAGGTGGGGAGACCCAGTACTTC.

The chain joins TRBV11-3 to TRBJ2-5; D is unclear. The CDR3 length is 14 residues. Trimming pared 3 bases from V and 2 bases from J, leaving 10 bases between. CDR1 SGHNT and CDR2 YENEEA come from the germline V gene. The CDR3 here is CASSFGTVQETQYF. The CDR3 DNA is TGTGCCAGCAGCTTCGGCACAGTTCAAGAGACCCAGTACTTC.

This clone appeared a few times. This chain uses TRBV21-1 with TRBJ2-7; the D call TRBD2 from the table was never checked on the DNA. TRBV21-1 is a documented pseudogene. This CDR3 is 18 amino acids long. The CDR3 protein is CASSKGPCGGGPSYEQYV. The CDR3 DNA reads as TGTGCCAGCAGCAAAGGACCCTGTGGGGGAGGGCCTTCCTACGAGCAGTACGTC.

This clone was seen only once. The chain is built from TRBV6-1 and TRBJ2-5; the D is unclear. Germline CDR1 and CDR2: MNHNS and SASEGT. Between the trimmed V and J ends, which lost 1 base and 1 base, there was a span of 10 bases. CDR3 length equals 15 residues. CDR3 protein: CASSEVPRPQETQYF. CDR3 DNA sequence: TGTGCCAGCAGTGAAGTCCCCAGGCCCCAAGAGACCCAGTACTTC.

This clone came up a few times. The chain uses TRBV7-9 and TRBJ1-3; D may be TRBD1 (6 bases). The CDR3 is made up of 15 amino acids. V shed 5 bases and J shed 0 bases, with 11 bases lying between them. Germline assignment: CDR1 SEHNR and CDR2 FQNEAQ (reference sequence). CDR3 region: CASSPSQGSGNTIYF. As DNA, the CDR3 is TGTGCCAGCAGCCCCTCACAGGGCTCTGGAAACACCATATATTTT. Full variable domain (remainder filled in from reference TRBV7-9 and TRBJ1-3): DTGVSQNPRHKITKRGQNVTFRCDPISEHNRLYWYRQTLGQGPEFLTYFQNEAQLEKSRLLSDRFSAERPKGSFSTLEIQRTEQGDSAMYLCASSPSQGSGNTIYFGEGSWLTVV.

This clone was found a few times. The CDR3 nucleotides are TGTGCCAGTAGCCCCCTTGGGACAGGAGGCCAAGAGACCCAGTACTTC. This codes for CASSPLGTGGQETQYF. This rearrangement joins TRBV19 to TRBJ2-5; 8 bases are shared with TRBD1. The CDR3 consists of 16 residues. Unmatched junction bases numbered 10, after V lost 6 bases and J lost 1 base. Germline loops: CDR1 LNHDA, CDR2 SQIVND (reference sequence).

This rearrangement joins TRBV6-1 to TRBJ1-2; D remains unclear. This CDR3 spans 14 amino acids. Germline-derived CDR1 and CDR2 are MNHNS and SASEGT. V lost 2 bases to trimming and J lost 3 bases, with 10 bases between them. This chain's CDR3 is CASSELRVDYGYTF. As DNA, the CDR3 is TGTGCCAGCAGTGAACTAAGGGTTGACTATGGCTACACCTTC.

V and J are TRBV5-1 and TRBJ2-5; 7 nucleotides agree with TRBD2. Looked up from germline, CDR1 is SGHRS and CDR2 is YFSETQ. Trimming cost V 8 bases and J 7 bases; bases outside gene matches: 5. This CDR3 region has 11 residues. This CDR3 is CASTAGVTQYF. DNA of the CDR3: TGCGCCAGTACTGCGGGGGTGACCCAGTACTTC.

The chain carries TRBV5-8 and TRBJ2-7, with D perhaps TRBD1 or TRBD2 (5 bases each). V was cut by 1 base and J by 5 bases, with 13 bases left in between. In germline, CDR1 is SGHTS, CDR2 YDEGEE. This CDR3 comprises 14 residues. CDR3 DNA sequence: TGTGCCAGCAGCTTGTACGGGGCGCAGAACGAGCAGTACTTC. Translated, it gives CASSLYGAQNEQYF.

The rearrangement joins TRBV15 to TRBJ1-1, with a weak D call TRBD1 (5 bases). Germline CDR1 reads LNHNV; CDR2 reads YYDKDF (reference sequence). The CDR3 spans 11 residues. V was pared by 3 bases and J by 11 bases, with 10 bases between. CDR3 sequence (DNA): TGTGCCACCAGCAGGGACGGGACGGCTTTCTTT. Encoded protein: CATSRDGTAFF.